One and the same sample provided the 10 T cell receptor beta chains below, sequenced in a study of low-dose radiotherapy and immunotherapy resistance in tumors. TRAV- and TRBV-specific primers primed first-strand cDNA, covering alpha and beta chains. A roughly 19-cycle PCR with a constant-region primer and V-primer adapter amplified TCRs. TCRdb passed the reads through MiXCR, listing each CDR3 protein once. This table has 15,000 to 20,000 distinct CDR3 sequences, roughly 70% appearing once. Receptors were obtained from a human donor with advanced metastatic prostate, ovarian, gallbladder or colorectal cancer (not recorded which). This table probably holds off-target reads from a library built for another chain.

J is TRBJ1-6 and V is TRBV15; TRBD1 agrees at 9 bases. Looked up from germline, CDR1 is LNHNV and CDR2 is YYDKDF (reference sequence). This CDR3 region has 15 residues. Germline trimming cut 1 base from V and 7 bases from J; bases unmatched to any gene: 2. The DNA for the CDR3 is TGTGCCACCAGCAGAGGCGGGACAGGGAATTCACCCCTCCACTTT. This sequence encodes CATSRGGTGNSPLHF.

This clonotype came up a few times. The chain employs TRBV29-1 and TRBJ2-7, with D possibly called TRBD1 or TRBD2 (6 bases each). CDR1 SQVTM and CDR2 ANQGSEA come from the germline V gene. The CDR3 runs to 11 residues. The V gene lost 4 bases and the J gene lost 5 bases, with 9 bases spanning the gap. The CDR3 DNA is TGCAGCGTTGCGGGGGCGCACGAGCAGTACTTC. It yields the protein CSVAGAHEQYF.

About this clonotype itself: Relative to the germline gene, one junction end is altered; a read error may explain this. The DNA for the CDR3 is TGTGCCACCAGTGATGGGTCCCCAGAGATTTACGAGCAGTACTTC. Translating gives CATSDGSPEIYEQYF. J is TRBJ2-7 and V is TRBV28; D is unresolved. CDR3 size: 15 residues. CDR1 and CDR2 from the germline V gene are MDHEN and SYDVKM. Together with reference TRBV28 and TRBJ2-7, the CDR3 gives the full variable domain: DVKVTQSSRYLVKRTGEKVFLECVQDMDHENMFWYRQDPGLGLRLIYFSYDVKMKEKGDIPEGYSVSREKKERFSLILESASTNQTSMYLCATSDGSPEIYEQYFGPGTRLTVT.

The chain has TRBV9 and TRBJ1-3; 8 bases are a match to TRBD1. J gave up 1 base and V 6 bases, and 9 bases lay outside the gene matches. The CDR3 sequence is 16 residues long. From germline, CDR1 is SGDLS and CDR2 YYNGEE. DNA for the CDR3: TGTGCCAGCACGCGACAGGGGAGAGGTTCTGGAAACACCATATATTTT. As protein: CASTRQGRGSGNTIYF.

This sequence joins TRBV18 and TRBJ2-5, with D hard to call. With 2 bases removed from V and 3 bases from J, the gap between germline ends came to 7 bases. The CDR3 length is 13 residues. CDR1 and CDR2 from the germline V gene are KGHSH and LQKENI. The CDR3 DNA reads TGTGCCAGCTCACCAGGACCGAAAGAGACCCAGTACTTC. This sequence encodes CASSPGPKETQYF.

Only a few counts were recorded for this clonotype. The chain links TRBV19 to TRBJ1-5, with TRBD1 matching 10 bases. From germline, CDR1 is LNHDA and CDR2 SQIVND (reference sequence). There are 16 residues in the CDR3. J gave up 5 bases and V 1 base, and 5 bases lay outside the gene matches. The CDR3 spells CASSIGSGTGDQPQHF. The CDR3 region has the DNA TGTGCCAGTAGTATAGGAAGCGGGACAGGGGATCAGCCCCAGCATTTT.

The V call is TRBV28, the J call TRBJ2-7, with D unresolved. This CDR3 comprises 13 residues. CDR1 and CDR2 (germline): MDHEN, SYDVKM. The germline V and J ends were trimmed by 5 bases and 4 bases, with 12 bases remaining between them. As DNA, the CDR3 is TGTGCCAGCAGTGGGGAAGGTCGATACGAGCAGTACTTC. Translated, it gives CASSGEGRYEQYF.

The chain couples TRBV28 to TRBJ2-3, with a weak D call TRBD1 (6 bases). The length of the CDR3 is 18 residues. Trimming shortened V by 1 base and J by 2 bases, and 19 bases separated the two germline ends. Germline V gives CDR1 MDHEN, CDR2 SYDVKM. The CDR3 DNA reads as TGTGCCAGCAGTTTATCCAGGGGATTGGGTATGCTCACAGATACGCAGTATTTT. Protein sequence: CASSLSRGLGMLTDTQYF.

This clonotype was detected only a few times. V usage is TRBV29-1 and J usage is TRBJ2-5, with a possible D match to TRBD1 (6 bases). Germline V gives CDR1 SQVTM, CDR2 ANQGSEA. The CDR3 sequence is 12 residues long. As DNA, the CDR3 is TGCGGCGGACAGATCACCCAAGAGACCCAGTACTTC. This codes for CGGQITQETQYF.

V gene TRBV28 combines with J gene TRBJ1-5, with a tentative D call TRBD1 (5 bases). The CDR3 runs 15 residues. CDR1 is MDHEN and CDR2 is SYDVKM in the germline V gene. With 2 bases removed from V and 2 bases from J, the gap between germline ends came to 10 bases. The CDR3 bases are TGTGCCAGCAGTTTAGGGGGGAGACGCAATCAGCCCCAGCATTTT. It translates to CASSLGGRRNQPQHF.